This passage covers 13 T cell receptor beta chains from one sample sequenced in a study of CXCR3-negative and CXCR3-positive naive CD8 T cells. Study-wide points: More hydrophobic TRB CDR3s were found in CXCR3-positive naive cells than in CXCR3-negative naive cells.

For these receptors, no antigen is known. The TRB cDNA libraries were prepared by 5' RACE with UMI labels. TCRdb reprocessed the 5' RACE reads and stores each CDR3 protein as one record, lacking DNA. The record lists 75,000 to 100,000 distinct CDR3 sequences, of which the ten most abundant hold around 0.99%. Sequences were obtained from naive CXCR3+ CD8+ T cells from blood. The sample's subset: CD45RO-CCR7+CD27+CD95- naive CD8+ T cells expressing CXCR3 (TNR3+). These receptors came from a human donor in good health. Some clones in this sample may be carry-over from other donors' samples.

This chain uses TRBV28 with TRBJ2-5; TCRdb calls TRBD2, which cannot be checked without DNA. The CDR3 runs 15 residues. The germline V gene has CDR1 MDHEN and CDR2 SYDVKM. CDR3 residues: CATLSGTSKRETQYF.

The V gene is TRBV6-6, the J gene TRBJ1-4; TCRdb calls TRBD1, which cannot be checked without DNA. Per germline, CDR1 MNHNY and CDR2 SVGAGI (reference sequence). This CDR3 has 15 residues. The CDR3 sequence: CASSPLGGINEKLFF.

The chain couples TRBV12-3 or TRBV12-4 to TRBJ2-7. The CDR3 sequence is 14 residues long. This CDR3 reads CASSLAPQGYEQYF.

The chain uses TRBV6-5 and TRBJ2-1. CDR3 length: 13 amino acids. Looked up from germline, CDR1 is MNHEY and CDR2 is SVGAGI. CDR3 in amino acids: CASSHDTYNEQFF.

The V call is TRBV7-9, the J call TRBJ2-2; the D call from TCRdb, TRBD2, cannot be confirmed without DNA. The CDR3 consists of 16 residues. CDR1 is SEHNR, CDR2 FQNEAQ, per germline (reference sequence). The CDR3 region is CASSPRTSPNTGELFF. The complete variable domain, with remaining parts taken from reference TRBV7-9 and TRBJ2-2, reads DTGVSQNPRHKITKRGQNVTFRCDPISEHNRLYWYRQTLGQGPEFLTYFQNEAQLEKSRLLSDRFSAERPKGSFSTLEIQRTEQGDSAMYLCASSPRTSPNTGELFFGEGSRLTVL.

J is TRBJ2-2 and V is TRBV9; the D call of TRBD2 rests on TCRdb alone, since no DNA is present to check it. CDR3 size: 17 residues. CDR1 and CDR2 (germline): SGDLS, YYNGEE. This CDR3 reads CASSGLQTGTSGGELFF.

The rearrangement links TRBV10-3 to TRBJ2-7; TCRdb names TRBD1, which stays unverified in the absence of DNA. The CDR3 sequence is 12 residues long. Germline assignment: CDR1 ENHRY and CDR2 SYGVKD. The chain's CDR3 is CAITSDRVEQYF.

The V gene is TRBV6-6, the J gene TRBJ2-2; TCRdb's assignment of TRBD1 cannot be checked, as there is no DNA. Germline CDR1 MNHNY, CDR2 SVGAGI (reference sequence). This CDR3 has 13 residues. The CDR3 region is CASSHPPAGELFF.

The chain links TRBV2 to TRBJ2-3; TCRdb's D call of TRBD1 is untestable without DNA. CDR1 SNHLY and CDR2 FYNNEI come from the germline V gene. The CDR3 is made up of 17 amino acids. The CDR3 loop is CASLTLRTGDGTDTQYF.

The chain recombines TRBV27 with TRBJ2-1; the TCRdb D gene call, TRBD2, has no DNA to confirm it. This CDR3 comprises 13 residues. In germline, CDR1 is MNHEY, CDR2 SMNVEV (reference sequence). The CDR3 here is CATRGLAPNEQFF.

The genes are TRBV20-1 and TRBJ2-2. The CDR3 extends over 11 amino acids. The germline V gene encodes CDR1 DFQATT and CDR2 SNEGSKA (reference sequence). CDR3 residues: CSAHRRGELFF.

J is TRBJ2-1 and V is TRBV7-6; absent DNA, TCRdb's TRBD1 call cannot be checked. The CDR3 length is 16 residues. Germline assignment: CDR1 SGHVS and CDR2 FNYEAQ. This chain's CDR3 is CASSLGQGRSYNEQFF.

V and J are TRBV29-1 and TRBJ2-6; TCRdb's assignment of TRBD2 cannot be checked, as there is no DNA. From germline, CDR1 is SQVTM and CDR2 ANQGSEA. The CDR3 covers 16 residues. The CDR3 region is CSVEYGSSSGANVLTF.